Listed here are 13 T cell receptor beta chains from one sample, sequenced in a study of T cells in Graves' hyperthyroidism and ophthalmopathy. Researchers took RNA transcripts and amplified the TCR beta CDR3 regions from them. The TCR CDR3 was amplified in a first-round RT-PCR using the HTBI primer set. One entry per CDR3 protein results from TCRdb running MiXCR on the multiplex PCR reads. The repertoire holds approximately 600,000 distinct CDR3 sequences, with over 11% as singletons. Sequenced material: blood. The receptors were gathered from a woman in her thirties with Graves' hyperthyroidism that later progressed to Graves' ophthalmopathy.

The sample holds many counts of this clonotype. The genes are TRBV28 and TRBJ1-5; 9 bases match TRBD1. V was clipped by 2 bases and J by 11 bases; unmatched bases: 7. The CDR3 sequence is 14 residues long. Germline V gene sequence: CDR1 MDHEN, CDR2 SYDVKM. CDR3 nucleotide sequence: TGTGCCAGCAGTTTACCCATGACAGGGGGTACCCAGCATTTT. Encoded protein: CASSLPMTGGTQHF. The whole variable domain, filled in from reference TRBV28 and TRBJ1-5, reads DVKVTQSSRYLVKRTGEKVFLECVQDMDHENMFWYRQDPGLGLRLIYFSYDVKMKEKGDIPEGYSVSREKKERFSLILESASTNQTSMYLCASSLPMTGGTQHFGDGTRLSIL.

This chain joins TRBV11-3 and TRBJ2-4; TRBD2 is a possible D gene (5 bases). The CDR3 has 13 residues. CDR1 SGHNT and CDR2 YENEEA come from the germline V gene. Trimming shortened V by 5 bases and J by 8 bases, and 13 bases separated the two germline ends. This chain's CDR3 is CASSLPLRDIQYF. The CDR3 DNA follows: TGTGCCAGCAGCCTACCTCTGCGGGACATTCAGTACTTC.

In this sample, this clonotype turned up many times. V is TRBV6-1 and J is TRBJ2-1; weak D call: TRBD1 (6 bases). This CDR3 region has 12 residues. V was cut by 6 bases and J by 9 bases, with 12 bases left in between. Germline CDR1 and CDR2: MNHNS and SASEGT. CDR3 DNA sequence: TGTGCCAGCAGAGCACAGGGCATTGAGCAGTTCTTC. Amino acids: CASRAQGIEQFF.

This clonotype was seen ten or more times. The chain carries TRBV11-2 and TRBJ1-1, with a tentative D call TRBD1 (5 bases). This CDR3 has 13 amino acids. Germline V gives CDR1 SGHAT, CDR2 FQNNGV. Trimming cost V 8 bases and J 5 bases, with 15 bases left between them. CDR3 nucleotides: TGTGCCAGCGGGCAGGGAATTGGAACTGAAGCTTTCTTT. This sequence encodes CASGQGIGTEAFF.

This clonotype was recorded at least ten times. V gene TRBV13 combines with J gene TRBJ2-1, with D unclear. CDR3 length: 15 residues. The germline V and J ends were trimmed by 6 bases and 0 bases, with 12 bases remaining between them. Germline V CDR1 and CDR2: PRHDT, FYEKMQ (reference sequence). This CDR3 is CASSHTPSSYNEQFF. For the CDR3, the DNA is TGTGCCAGCAGTCATACTCCCAGCTCCTACAATGAGCAGTTCTTC.

This clonotype has a count of ten or more. The chain recombines TRBV13 with TRBJ2-7; D gene unclear. Germline CDR1 is PRHDT and CDR2 is FYEKMQ (reference sequence). V lost 5 bases and J 0 bases, leaving 8 bases between the germline ends. The CDR3 loop spans 13 amino acids. CDR3 residues: CASSRTNSYEQYF. In DNA, the CDR3 is TGTGCCAGCAGCCGGACGAACTCCTACGAGCAGTACTTC.

Ten or more counts support this clonotype. The rearrangement uses TRBV28 and TRBJ2-7; possible D gene TRBD1, 5 bases. Per germline, CDR1 MDHEN and CDR2 SYDVKM. V gave up 6 bases and J gave up 0 bases, with 18 bases separating them. This CDR3 spans 16 amino acids. CDR3 bases: TGTGCCAGCAGCATTAATAAGGGGATGAGCTCCTACGAGCAGTACTTC. Its translation: CASSINKGMSSYEQYF.

This clonotype was observed at least ten times. The chain uses TRBV4-1 and TRBJ2-3; 9 bases line up with TRBD1. The CDR3 contains 16 residues. The junction had 6 bases not matched to a gene; V was cut back by 4 bases and J by 1 base. Germline-derived CDR1 and CDR2 are MGHRA and YSYEKL. The CDR3 loop reads CASSLDRGGGTDTQYF. DNA of the CDR3: TGCGCCAGCAGCCTGGACAGGGGCGGAGGCACAGATACGCAGTATTTT.

This CDR3 reads CASSSDRGTVGDEQYF. The CDR3 bases are TGTGCCAGCAGTTCCGACAGGGGAACGGTCGGCGACGAGCAGTACTTC. J is TRBJ2-7 and V is TRBV12-3 or TRBV12-4; 8 bases fit TRBD1. The CDR3 runs to 16 residues. With V trimmed by 4 bases and J by 5 bases, 13 bases remained unmatched.

This clonotype came up many times. The V gene is TRBV12-3 or TRBV12-4, the J gene TRBJ2-1; TRBD1 agrees at 8 bases. There are 16 residues in the CDR3. V gave up 5 bases and J gave up 6 bases; unmatched junction bases: 12. The CDR3 spells CASSGSRTGSFNEQFF. CDR3 coding DNA: TGTGCCAGCAGTGGCTCTAGGACAGGGTCTTTCAATGAGCAGTTCTTC.

To note about this clonotype: The junction departs from the called germline gene at one end, perhaps through a read error. The rearrangement uses TRBV18 and TRBJ2-3, with D unresolved. This CDR3 contains 13 residues. Germline V gives CDR1 KGHSH, CDR2 LQKENI. The chain's CDR3 is CASSHYGTYTQYF. The CDR3 coding sequence is TGTGCCAGCTCACACTACGGCACATATACGCAGTATTTT.

As for this clonotype: A much larger clone lies a single base off, so this may be a read error. The chain carries TRBV29-1 and TRBJ1-4, with a possible D match to TRBD1 (5 bases). The CDR3 has 14 residues. Germline CDR1 and CDR2: SQVTM and ANQGSEA. The CDR3 is CSGSDSATNEKLSF. In DNA, the CDR3 is TGCAGCGGATCCGACAGTGCAACTAATGAAAAACTGTCTTTT.

This clonotype was detected many times. The J gene is TRBJ1-2, the V gene TRBV7-6, with D possibly TRBD1 on 6 matching bases. V was trimmed by 2 bases and J by 6 bases, leaving 10 bases between them. The CDR3 length is 13 residues. Germline V gives CDR1 SGHVS, CDR2 FNYEAQ. The CDR3 reads CASSLNRDNGYTF. CDR3 nucleotide sequence: TGTGCCAGCAGCTTAAACAGGGACAATGGCTACACCTTC.